Listed below are T cell receptor beta chains from one sample, sequenced in a study of vaccination effects on CD4 cells after COVID-19. The repertoire was sequenced with immunoSEQ multiplex PCR; TCRdb's copy has only in-frame clones and lacks some. The sample comprises about 15,000 clones, 70% of which are singletons, and roughly 9.2% rests with the top ten. Antigens of these TCRs are unknown. This sample comprised CD4+ T cells from PBMCs cultured with SARS-CoV-2 spike peptides, obtained after COVID-19 vaccination. The receptor set was obtained from a human donor who received a COVID-19 vaccine. Each CDR3 is given with its conserved first and last residue. Fields, in order: J gene, clone size, D gene, V gene, CDR3 DNA, CDR3 protein. A D gene is named only where the DNA matches it firmly. Rows may omit the clone size; those that give it use once, few, many or a size class.

J: TRBJ2-1; size: -; D: TRBD2; V: TRBV19; DNA: TGTGCCAGTACCACTAGCGGGAGTTTCAATGAGCAGTTCTTC; CDR3: CASTTSGSFNEQFF
J: TRBJ2-7; size: -; D: -; V: TRBV13; DNA: TGTGCCAGCAGCGGACCCAGGGGCAGCGTTGGAAAGCAGTACTTC; CDR3: CASSGPRGSVGKQYF
J: TRBJ2-7; size: -; D: -; V: TRBV25-1; DNA: TGTGCCAGCAGTGAATCCGGGTCCCCCTACGAGCAGTACTTC; CDR3: CASSESGSPYEQYF
J: TRBJ2-7; size: -; D: TRBD2; V: TRBV18; DNA: TGTGCCAGCTCACCTGATAGCGGGGAGCAGTACTTC; CDR3: CASSPDSGEQYF
J: TRBJ1-4; size: -; D: TRBD1; V: TRBV14; DNA: TGTGCCAGCAGGTCACGGGACAGTGGTAATGAAAAACTGTTTTTT; CDR3: CASRSRDSGNEKLFF
J: TRBJ2-2; size: medium-sized; D: TRBD2; V: TRBV18; DNA: TGTGCCAGCTCACCAGGGACTAGCGGATACACCGGGGAGCTGTTTTTT; CDR3: CASSPGTSGYTGELFF
J: TRBJ1-1; size: -; D: -; V: TRBV27; DNA: TGTGCCAGCAGTTTATCGAGGGGTGGCGATACTGAAGCTTTCTTT; CDR3: CASSLSRGGDTEAFF
J: TRBJ2-1; size: -; D: -; V: TRBV5-1; DNA: TGCGCCAGCAGCGGGAGCGGTGACAATGAGCAGTTCTTC; CDR3: CASSGSGDNEQFF
J: TRBJ2-5; size: -; D: TRBD2; V: TRBV6-5; DNA: TGTGCCACCGGAAGACTAGCGGGATCAGGCGAGACCCAGTACTTC; CDR3: CATGRLAGSGETQYF
J: TRBJ2-1; size: -; D: TRBD2; V: TRBV5-6; DNA: TGTGCCAGCAGCTTGCAGTTGTCTAGCGGGAGGTATGAGCAGTTCTTC; CDR3: CASSLQLSSGRYEQFF
J: TRBJ2-1; size: -; D: -; V: TRBV29-1; DNA: TGCAGCTCCATATCCTACAATGAGCAGTTCTTC; CDR3: CSSISYNEQFF
J: TRBJ2-2; size: -; D: TRBD1; V: TRBV2; DNA: TGTGCCAGCAGTGAACTCCCAGGGGGAAGCACCGGGGAGCTGTTTTTT; CDR3: CASSELPGGSTGELFF
J: TRBJ1-1; size: -; D: -; V: TRBV19; DNA: TGTGCCAGTTCCTACAGGGTGAACACTGAAGCTTTCTTT; CDR3: CASSYRVNTEAFF
J: TRBJ1-4; size: -; D: TRBD1; V: TRBV24-1; DNA: TGTGCCACCAGTGAGAGGAGGGACAGGGACCTTGCAACTAATGAAAAACTGTTTTTT; CDR3: CATSERRDRDLATNEKLFF
J: TRBJ1-1; size: -; D: TRBD1; V: TRBV7-3; DNA: TGTGCCAGCAGCTTAACTCCCACAGGGGTGAACACTGAAGCTTTCTTT; CDR3: CASSLTPTGVNTEAFF
J: TRBJ1-1; size: -; D: -; V: TRBV2; DNA: -; CDR3: CASILGLENTEAFF
J: TRBJ1-1; size: -; D: -; V: TRBV30; DNA: TGTGCCTGGACCCAAACATTGAACACTGAAGCTTTCTTT; CDR3: CAWTQTLNTEAFF
J: TRBJ2-5; size: few; D: -; V: TRBV5-1; DNA: TGCGCCAGCAGCTTGGAGCTGAGCTCTCAAGAGACCCAGTACTTC; CDR3: CASSLELSSQETQYF